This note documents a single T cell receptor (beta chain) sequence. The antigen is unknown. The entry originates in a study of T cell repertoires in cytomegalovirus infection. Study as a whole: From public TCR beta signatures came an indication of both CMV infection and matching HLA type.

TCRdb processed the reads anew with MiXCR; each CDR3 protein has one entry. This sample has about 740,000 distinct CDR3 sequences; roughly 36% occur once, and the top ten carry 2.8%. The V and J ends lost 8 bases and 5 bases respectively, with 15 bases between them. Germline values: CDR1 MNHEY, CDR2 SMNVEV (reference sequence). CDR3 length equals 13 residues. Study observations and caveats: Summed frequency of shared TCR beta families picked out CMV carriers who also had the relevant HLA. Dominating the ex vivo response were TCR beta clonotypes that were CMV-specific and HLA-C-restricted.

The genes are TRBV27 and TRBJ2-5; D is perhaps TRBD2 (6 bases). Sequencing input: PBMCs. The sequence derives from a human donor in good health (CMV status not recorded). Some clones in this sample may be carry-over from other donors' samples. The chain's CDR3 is CASSKTRPETQYF. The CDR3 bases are TGTGCCAGCTCCAAGACTAGGCCGGAGACCCAGTACTTC.